This T cell receptor beta chain was recovered during a study of T cells in Graves' hyperthyroidism and ophthalmopathy. The study, taken as a whole, reports: Appearing also in blood were most of the thyroid clonotypes expanded above 0.001.

For Graves' hyperthyroidism to be stable, ophthalmopathy could not progress within 18 months. Uncontrolled infection, other autoimmune disease, pregnancy or lactation disqualified patients from enrolment. PBMCs were derived from 7.5 to 10 ml fresh peripheral blood. RNA transcripts yielded amplified TCR beta CDR3 regions. When the TCR CDR3 underwent first-round RT-PCR, the HTBI primer set was used. One entry per CDR3 protein results from TCRdb running MiXCR on the multiplex PCR reads. The table lists roughly 750,000 distinct CDR3 sequences, 15% to 20% of them singletons. This clonotype was seen many times. Its antigen is undetermined. The material sequenced was blood. This TCR came from a man aged 18 to 30 with Graves' hyperthyroidism.

The CDR3 is CASSQNSGPYEQYF. The CDR3 DNA sequence: TGTGCCAGCAGCCAAAACAGCGGCCCCTACGAGCAGTACTTC. J is TRBJ2-7 and V is TRBV3-1, with TRBD2 as a possible D gene (5 bases). The CDR3 is 14 amino acids. Germline CDR1 reads LGHDT; CDR2 reads YNNKEL (reference sequence). V was clipped by 2 bases and J by 2 bases, with 10 bases between them.